The text below deals with one T cell receptor (beta chain). Its antigen remains unidentified. The repertoire was sequenced with immunoSEQ multiplex PCR; TCRdb's copy has only in-frame clones and lacks some. Of 440,000 or so clones listed, 92% are singletons. The sample's treatment: 15 to 20 received Ad26.COV2.S at low or high dose, single or two shots; about 5 received placebo; per-sample allocation not given. The samples were gathered on day 63 after the first injection of vaccine or placebo. The data stem from a study of Ad26.COV2.S vaccination and SARS-CoV-2 variants. Study findings and constraints: Greater spike-specific TCR breadth was seen in vaccine recipients than in placebo recipients. Total responses of T cells may have been underestimated by the analyses of TCR breadth and depth.

Trimming removed 4 bases at V and 6 bases at J, with 11 bases between. The CDR3 has 12 residues. Germline lookup yields CDR1 SGDLS and CDR2 YYNGEE. V gene TRBV9 combines with J gene TRBJ2-7; D might be TRBD1 (6 bases). The source is a person aged 18 to 65 who received the Ad26.COV2.S COVID-19 vaccine or a placebo. The sequencing here drew on peripheral blood, taken in a trial of Ad26.COV2.S vaccine versus placebo. The CDR3 DNA is TGTGCCAGCAGCTTGGGGGCGGGCGAGCAGTACTTC. It translates to CASSLGAGEQYF.